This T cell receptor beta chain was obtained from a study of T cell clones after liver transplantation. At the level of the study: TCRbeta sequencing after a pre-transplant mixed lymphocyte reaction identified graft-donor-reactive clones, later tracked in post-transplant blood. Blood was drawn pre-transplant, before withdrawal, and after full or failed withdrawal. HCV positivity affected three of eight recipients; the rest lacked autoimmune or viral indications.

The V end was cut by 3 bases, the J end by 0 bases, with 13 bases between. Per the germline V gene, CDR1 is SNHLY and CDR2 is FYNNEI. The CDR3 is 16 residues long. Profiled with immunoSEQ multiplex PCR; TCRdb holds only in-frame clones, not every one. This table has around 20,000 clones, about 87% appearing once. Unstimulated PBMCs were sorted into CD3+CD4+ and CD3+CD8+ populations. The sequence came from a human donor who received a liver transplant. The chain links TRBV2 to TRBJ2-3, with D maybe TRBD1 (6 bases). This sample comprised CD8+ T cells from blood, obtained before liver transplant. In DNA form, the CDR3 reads TGTGCCAGCAGTGATCGGACAGAGCCTAGCACAGATACGCAGTATTTT. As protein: CASSDRTEPSTDTQYF.